This is a list of T cell receptor beta chains from one sample in a study of human T cells and chemical hapten exposure. TCRdb reprocessed the RACE reads with MiXCR, giving one entry per CDR3 protein. Among some 65,000 distinct CDR3 sequences, about 6% were seen once, and the ten largest hold just under 3.5%. Sample: whole blood. The source of these receptors is a female donor in good health. Some clones in this sample may be carry-over from other donors' samples. Both conserved end residues are part of each CDR3. The order of the fields is clone size, D gene, J gene, V gene, CDR3 DNA, CDR3 protein. A D gene is named only where the DNA matches it firmly. Clone size is not always given. Where it is, it says once, few, many or a class for expanded clones.

>many|.|TRBJ2-3|TRBV5-6
TGTGCCAGCAGCTTACAAGGGGCTGGCACAGATACGCAGTATTTT
CASSLQGAGTDTQYF
>.|.|TRBJ2-7|TRBV11-2
TGTGCCAGCAGCTTACTGGGGGCGAGGGAGCAGTACTTC
CASSLLGAREQYF
>many|.|TRBJ2-2|TRBV29-1
TGCAGCGTTGAAAGGGAAAACACCGGGGAGCTGTTTTTT
CSVERENTGELFF
>many|TRBD2|TRBJ2-1|TRBV6-1
TGTGCCAGCAGTGAAGTAGCGGGGACGGCTCTTGGTTTCTTC
CASSEVAGTALGFF
>few|TRBD1|TRBJ1-6|TRBV2
TGTGCCAGCAATAAAGGGACAGGGGGTAGGTCACCCCTCCACTTT
CASNKGTGGRSPLHF
>.|TRBD2|TRBJ2-7|TRBV19
TGTGCCAGTAGTATCACGGCGGGAGGTTCCTACGAGCAGTACTTC
CASSITAGGSYEQYF
>many|.|TRBJ2-7|TRBV25-1
TGTGCCAGCAGCGCCGGGACTGACCGAGAATACGAGCAGTACTTC
CASSAGTDREYEQYF
>.|.|TRBJ1-6|TRBV2
TGTGCCAGCGGGACGGACTCTGTTTCACCCCTCCACTTT
CASGTDSVSPLHF
>many|.|TRBJ2-1|TRBV6-2/TRBV6-3
TGTGCCAGCCGGGACGCCCTGGGGGGTTACAATGAGCAGTTCTTC
CASRDALGGYNEQFF
>few|.|TRBJ2-7|TRBV7-9
TGTGCCAGCAGCGGAGACAGAAACTCCTACGAGCAGTACTTC
CASSGDRNSYEQYF
>many|.|TRBJ2-7|TRBV28
TGTGCCAGCAGTAGTGCCCAGGACTACGAGCAGTACTTC
CASSSAQDYEQYF
>many|.|TRBJ1-5|TRBV20-1
TGCAGTGCTACCCGGGACACCAATCAGCCCCAGCATTTT
CSATRDTNQPQHF
>.|.|TRBJ2-7|TRBV19
TGTGCCAGTAGTAGGTTGGGGGCCTACGAGCAGTACTTC
CASSRLGAYEQYF
>few|TRBD2|TRBJ2-7|TRBV20-1
TGCAGTGCTAGAGTCAGCGGGAGTGATTACGAGCAGTACTTC
CSARVSGSDYEQYF
>few|TRBD1|TRBJ2-5|TRBV5-4
TGTGCCAGCAGCCCGGACAGGGAAAGCCAAGAGACCCAGTACTTC
CASSPDRESQETQYF
>many|TRBD1|TRBJ2-7|TRBV12-3/TRBV12-4
TGTGCCAGCAGCAGGGGACAGGGGGTTTTGAAAGAGCAGTACTTC
CASSRGQGVLKEQYF
>many|TRBD1|TRBJ1-6|TRBV28
TGTGCCAGCAGCCAGGGGGCCCGGGGTAATTCACCCCTCCACTTT
CASSQGARGNSPLHF
>.|.|TRBJ2-3|TRBV7-9
TGTGCCAGCAGCTTTCACACAGATACGCAGTATTTT
CASSFHTDTQYF
>many|TRBD2|TRBJ2-7|TRBV29-1
TGCAGCGTTGAATTTGGCGGGAGAGGCGAGCAGTACTTC
CSVEFGGRGEQYF
>many|.|TRBJ2-2|TRBV5-1
TGCGCCAGCAGCTCCCGGGGGGCACCGAACACCGGGGAGCTGTTTTTT
CASSSRGAPNTGELFF
>many|.|TRBJ1-2|TRBV11-2
TGTGCCAGCAGCACCCTTAGACAGGAGGGGGATGGCTACACCTTC
CASSTLRQEGDGYTF
>few|.|TRBJ2-1|TRBV5-4
TGTGCCAGCAGCTTGGAGGATGAGCAGTTCTTC
CASSLEDEQFF
>many|.|TRBJ2-1|TRBV29-1
TGCAGCGTTGCGCCAGGGTCGCCTAATGAGCAGTTCTTC
CSVAPGSPNEQFF
>many|TRBD2|TRBJ2-3|TRBV20-1
TGCAGTGCTATGGGGGTGACTAGCGGGAGGATGAGCACAGATACGCAGTATTTT
CSAMGVTSGRMSTDTQYF
>.|.|TRBJ2-3|TRBV20-1
TGCAGTGCAAACGGGGCGGAGAGCACAGATACGCAGTATTTT
CSANGAESTDTQYF
>once|.|TRBJ2-3|TRBV25-1
TGTGCCAGCAGTGAAACGGCGGTAACAGATACGCAGTATTTT
CASSETAVTDTQYF
>many|TRBD2|TRBJ2-2|TRBV6-5
TGTGCCAGCAGTAGGACTAGCGGAATGACCGGGGAGCTGTTTTTT
CASSRTSGMTGELFF
>many|TRBD1|TRBJ1-4|TRBV28
TGTGCCAGCCAGGGGACAGATATTGCAACTAATGAAAAACTGTTTTTT
CASQGTDIATNEKLFF
>few|.|TRBJ2-2|TRBV28
TGTGCCAGCAGCCGCAAAACCGGGGAGCTGTTTTTT
CASSRKTGELFF
>many|.|TRBJ2-5|TRBV12-3/TRBV12-4
TGTGCCAGCAGCCCGACTTATAAAGAGACCCAGTACTTC
CASSPTYKETQYF
>.|TRBD1|TRBJ2-2|TRBV30
TGTGCCTGGAGTGGGACAGGGCGAAAAACCGGGGAGCTGTTTTTT
CAWSGTGRKTGELFF
>.|TRBD2|TRBJ2-2|TRBV6-5
TGTGCCAGCAGTCAGGGCCTAGCGGGAGAGTCCGGGGAGCTGTTTTTT
CASSQGLAGESGELFF
>many|.|TRBJ2-1|TRBV7-2
TGTGCCAGCAGCTCGCTGGCCCCCTACAATGAGCAGTTCTTC
CASSSLAPYNEQFF
>many|.|TRBJ1-5|TRBV6-2/TRBV6-3
TGTGCCAGCAGTTCCGGATCGGCAATAAACAATCAGCCCCAGCATTTT
CASSSGSAINNQPQHF
>.|.|TRBJ2-6|TRBV2
TGTGCCTCTGTGGGGGCAATAGGGGCCAACGTCCTGACTTTC
CASVGAIGANVLTF
>.|TRBD2|TRBJ2-7|TRBV4-3
TGCGCCAGCAGCCAAGGCCTCTTTAGAGCGGGAGATTTCGAGCAGTACTTC
CASSQGLFRAGDFEQYF
>.|.|TRBJ1-2|TRBV20-1
TGCAGTGCTATTAGTCCCGGGACACTTTCTAACTATGGCTACACCTTC
CSAISPGTLSNYGYTF
>.|.|TRBJ1-1|TRBV25-1
TGTGCCAGCAGTGCTCCGCACCCCGGGGACACTGAAGCTTTCTTT
CASSAPHPGDTEAFF
>many|TRBD1|TRBJ2-7|TRBV4-1
TGCGCCAGCAGCCAACCTACCAAGGGACAGGGATCCTACGAGCAGTACTTC
CASSQPTKGQGSYEQYF
>few|.|TRBJ2-7|TRBV2
TGTGCCAGCAGAGGAGCGGAGTCCTACGAGCAGTACTTC
CASRGAESYEQYF
>few|TRBD2|TRBJ2-2|TRBV10-3
TGTGCCACCGGACTAGCGGGAGCAGCGAACACCGGGGAGCTGTTTTTT
CATGLAGAANTGELFF
>.|TRBD2|TRBJ2-3|TRBV7-8
TGTGCCAGCAGCTCCCTAGGCCTAGCGGGAGACACAGATACGCAGTATTTT
CASSSLGLAGDTDTQYF
>many|TRBD1|TRBJ2-6|TRBV7-9
TGTGCCAGCAGCCGAAGACAGGGGACAACTGGGGCCAACGTCCTGACTTTC
CASSRRQGTTGANVLTF
>many|.|TRBJ2-7|TRBV28
TGTGCCAGCAGTTTATTGCCGGGAGCCTACGAGCAGTACTTC
CASSLLPGAYEQYF
>.|TRBD1|TRBJ2-5|TRBV12-3/TRBV12-4
TGTGCCAGCAGTCTCGGACAGGGAGTAGAGACCCAGTACTTC
CASSLGQGVETQYF
>many|.|TRBJ1-4|TRBV29-1
TGCAGCGCGGGGGGACTCAATGAAAAACTGTTTTTT
CSAGGLNEKLFF
>.|.|TRBJ2-3|TRBV19
TGTGCCAGTAGTCCTATCCAGGAGACCCCAGATACGCAGTATTTT
CASSPIQETPDTQYF
>many|.|TRBJ2-5|TRBV6-5
TGTGCCAGCAGACAAGGGTTGTTCGGAGAGACCCAGTACTTC
CASRQGLFGETQYF
>many|.|TRBJ2-7|TRBV28
TGTGCCAGCAGTTTGACCGGCGGCGCTGTAGCCTACGAGCAGTACTTC
CASSLTGGAVAYEQYF
>.|.|TRBJ1-5|TRBV7-9
TGTGCCAGCAGCTCGAGCGGGGGAGGTGAGCCCCAGCATTTT
CASSSSGGGEPQHF
>.|.|TRBJ1-1|TRBV27
TGTGCCAGCAGCCCCACGTGGGGGATGAACACTAAAGCTTTCTTT
CASSPTWGMNTKAFF
>few|.|TRBJ1-1|TRBV20-1
TGCAGTGCTCCAGGGGATATGAACACTGAAGCTTTCTTT
CSAPGDMNTEAFF
>many|.|TRBJ2-1|TRBV6-5
TGTGCCAGCAGTCAAACAACGACATCCTACAATGAGCAGTTCTTC
CASSQTTTSYNEQFF
>many|.|TRBJ1-1|TRBV2
TGTGCCAGCAGTACTTTCCAGAACACTGAAGCTTTCTTT
CASSTFQNTEAFF
>.|TRBD2|TRBJ2-3|TRBV20-1
TGCAGTGCTAAACCCCCATGGGCTGGCGGGAGGGTAGTTACAGATACGCAGTATTTT
CSAKPPWAGGRVVTDTQYF